The 24 T cell receptor beta chains given below trace back to one sample, sequenced in a study of control samples from healthy donors and cancer patients. The data were produced by immunoSEQ multiplex PCR, yet TCRdb's version contains in-frame clones alone and is incomplete. Here the sample spans 60,000 to 75,000 clones, roughly 85% being singletons. What was sequenced was blood. Source of these receptors: a man between 40 and 49 years old in good health.

J is TRBJ1-4 and V is TRBV2; the D gene is possibly TRBD1 (5 bases). V shed 7 bases and J shed 3 bases, with 21 bases lying between them. This CDR3 has 17 residues. In germline, CDR1 is SNHLY, CDR2 FYNNEI. DNA for the CDR3: TGTGCCAGCACCATTCTAAGGGGCCGGTGGGCTAATGAAAAACTGTTTTTT. Protein product: CASTILRGRWANEKLFF.

The chain recombines TRBV25-1 with TRBJ1-5, with unresolved D. The CDR3 spans 17 residues. The germline V gene encodes CDR1 MGHDK and CDR2 SYGVNS. With 2 bases removed from V and 2 bases from J, the gap between germline ends came to 16 bases. As DNA, the CDR3 is TGTGCCAGCAGTGAAGATCGGCCAGGTGGCCGCAATCAGCCCCAGCATTTT. It translates to CASSEDRPGGRNQPQHF.

The chain is built from TRBV14 and TRBJ1-2, with 7 bases matching TRBD1. V lost 4 bases, J lost 5 bases, and 1 base stayed unmatched. The CDR3 totals 12 residues. In germline, CDR1 is SGHDN, CDR2 FVKESK. The CDR3 nucleotides are TGTGCCAGCAGCCGGGACAGATATGGCTACACCTTC. This encodes CASSRDRYGYTF.

The gene calls are TRBV28 and TRBJ1-4; no reliable D call. Trimming removed 10 bases from V and 3 bases from J, with 15 bases in between. The CDR3 totals 14 residues. CDR1 and CDR2 from the germline V gene are MDHEN and SYDVKM. The CDR3 protein is CAISGAAPNEKLFF. The CDR3 region has the DNA TGTGCCATCTCCGGAGCAGCCCCTAATGAAAAACTGTTTTTT.

About this clone itself: Compared with germline, one end of the junction differs, possibly owing to a read error. Other DNA sequences of this sample code for an identical CDR3. The rearrangement joins TRBV10-3 to TRBJ1-1; possibly TRBD1 for D (6 bases). There are 12 residues in the CDR3. Germline CDR1 is ENHRY and CDR2 is SYGVKD. The CDR3 region has the DNA TGTGCCATCAAGGGGGGGAACACTGAAGCCTTCTTT. Its translation is CAIKGGNTEAFF.

The chain joins TRBV19 to TRBJ2-3; D is perhaps TRBD2 (5 bases). Germline lookup yields CDR1 LNHDA and CDR2 SQIVND (reference sequence). Between the trimmed V and J ends, which lost 2 bases and 0 bases, there was a span of 12 bases. The CDR3 extends over 16 amino acids. This chain's CDR3 is CASSIRTASSTDTQYF. DNA of the CDR3: TGTGCCAGTAGTATAAGGACTGCCTCTAGCACAGATACGCAGTATTTT.

The V gene is TRBV10-1, the J gene TRBJ1-5, with D possibly being TRBD1 (6 bases). Trimming cost V 4 bases and J 3 bases, with 13 bases left between them. The CDR3 totals 15 residues. Germline-derived CDR1 and CDR2 are WNHNN and SYGVQD (reference sequence). CDR3 in DNA: TGCGCCAGCAGTGTGTACAGGGTACTCAATCAGCCCCAGCATTTT. This translates into CASSVYRVLNQPQHF.

The chain carries TRBV10-3 and TRBJ1-2; D is ambiguous. The germline gives CDR1 ENHRY, CDR2 SYGVKD. CDR3 length: 13 residues. Trimming took 5 bases from V and 5 from J, leaving 12 bases between them. DNA of the CDR3: TGTGCCATCAGTTCCCAAGTTGGGTATGGCTACACCTTC. Translated, it gives CAISSQVGYGYTF.

The chain combines TRBV7-9 with TRBJ2-5; D unresolved. Trimming took 4 bases from V and 5 from J, leaving 5 bases between them. The germline V gene has CDR1 SEHNR and CDR2 FQNEAQ (reference sequence). The CDR3 spans 11 residues. In nucleotides, the CDR3 is TGTGCCAGCAGCTCCCGGGAGACCCAGTACTTC. Its translation is CASSSRETQYF. Supplemented by reference TRBV7-9 and TRBJ2-5, the full variable domain reads DTGVSQNPRHKITKRGQNVTFRCDPISEHNRLYWYRQTLGQGPEFLTYFQNEAQLEKSRLLSDRFSAERPKGSFSTLEIQRTEQGDSAMYLCASSSRETQYFGPGTRLLVL.

This chain uses TRBV5-1 with TRBJ1-1, with D hard to call. The germline CDR1 and CDR2 sequences are SGHRS and YFSETQ. This CDR3 has 15 residues. V lost 5 bases, J lost 1 base, and 15 bases lay in between. In DNA, the CDR3 is TGCGCCAGCAGATATACGACGGCCACGAACACTGAAGCTTTCTTT. This codes for CASRYTTATNTEAFF.

This chain links TRBV18 with TRBJ2-2, with 8 bases aligning to TRBD2. Germline CDR1 KGHSH, CDR2 LQKENI. The J segment lost 4 bases and the V segment lost 5 bases, leaving 12 bases of the junction unmatched. There are 17 residues in the CDR3. The CDR3 loop is CASSSQPTSVSTGELFF. CDR3 nucleotides: TGTGCCAGCTCATCTCAGCCGACTAGCGTCAGCACCGGGGAGCTGTTTTTT.

The V and J genes are TRBV13 and TRBJ2-1, with 12 bases that match TRBD2. V was pared by 5 bases and J by 8 bases, with 7 bases of the junction left unmatched. This CDR3 is built from 15 residues. The V gene's germline CDR1 is PRHDT and CDR2 FYEKMQ (reference sequence). CDR3 coding DNA: TGTGCCAGCAGCGCGAGACTAGCGGGAGCGTATGAGCAGTTCTTC. Amino acids: CASSARLAGAYEQFF.

This chain connects TRBV19 to TRBJ1-1; no definite D call. CDR1 is LNHDA, CDR2 SQIVND, per germline (reference sequence). V lost 3 bases and J lost 1, with 12 bases in between. CDR3 length: 15 amino acids. In DNA, the CDR3 is TGTGCCAGTAGTATCCTGTCTGCTGGGAACACTGAAGCTTTCTTT. This encodes CASSILSAGNTEAFF.

The chain recombines TRBV2 with TRBJ1-5; D might be TRBD1 (6 bases). Trimming shortened V by 1 base and J by 5 bases, and 6 bases separated the two germline ends. The CDR3 runs to 13 residues. Per germline, CDR1 SNHLY and CDR2 FYNNEI. The DNA for the CDR3 is TGTGCCAGCAGTGAAGACAGGGATCAGCCCCAGCATTTT. This codes for CASSEDRDQPQHF.

The rearrangement uses TRBV6-5 and TRBJ2-3, with 8 positions matching TRBD2. Germline assignment: CDR1 MNHEY and CDR2 SVGAGI. The CDR3 has 14 residues. Trimming cost V 6 bases and J 7 bases; bases outside gene matches: 9. The CDR3 loop is CASRRSGSGNTQYF. In nucleotides, the CDR3 is TGTGCCAGCAGGAGGAGCGGGAGCGGGAATACGCAGTATTTT.

The genes are TRBV7-8 and TRBJ2-1, with D perhaps TRBD2 (5 bases). This CDR3 has 16 amino acids. Germline CDR1 reads SGHVS; CDR2 reads FQNEAQ. Deletions cut 0 bases from V and 2 bases from J, with 11 bases between. The CDR3, as DNA: TGTGCCAGCAGCTTAGCCCAGCGGCGAGCCTACAATGAGCAGTTCTTC. The encoded protein is CASSLAQRRAYNEQFF.

The rearrangement uses TRBV21-1 and TRBJ1-5; TRBD1 reflects the table's D call only, with no check against the DNA. TRBV21-1 is listed as a pseudogene. This CDR3 comprises 15 residues. The CDR3 region has the DNA TGTGCCAGCAGCGCCCGCAGGACAGGGAATCAGCCCCAGCATTTT. This codes for CASSARRTGNQPQHF.

The V and J genes are TRBV6-1 and TRBJ2-5; no definite D call. V lost 1 base to trimming and J lost 5 bases, with 8 bases between them. The CDR3 spans 13 residues. Germline assignment: CDR1 MNHNS and CDR2 SASEGT. CDR3 nucleotide sequence: TGTGCCAGCAGTGAAGTTCGAATGGAGACCCAGTACTTC. Protein product: CASSEVRMETQYF.

This chain links TRBV28 with TRBJ2-1; 7 positions match TRBD2. This CDR3 is 15 amino acids long. J was trimmed by 9 bases and V by 3 bases; bases with no gene match: 11. Germline CDR1 MDHEN, CDR2 SYDVKM. Written as DNA, the CDR3 is TGTGCCAGCAGTTTCGAGATGGGGGGGGTTGGTGAGCAGTTCTTC. As protein: CASSFEMGGVGEQFF.

This sequence joins TRBV6-2 or TRBV6-3 and TRBJ1-1; D ambiguous. Trimming removed 2 bases from V and 4 bases from J, with 8 bases in between. CDR1 MNHEY and CDR2 SVGEGT come from the germline V gene. This CDR3 spans 13 amino acids. The CDR3 DNA reads TGTGCCAGCAGTTACCTGGGAGCCACTGAAGCTTTCTTT. Translating it yields CASSYLGATEAFF.

This clone was found once. The V gene is TRBV19, the J gene TRBJ1-5; D remains unclear. Germline CDR1 reads LNHDA; CDR2 reads SQIVND (reference sequence). V shed 6 bases and J shed 5 bases, with 8 bases lying between them. The CDR3 runs 12 residues. The CDR3 loop is CASRDSDQPQHF. CDR3 nucleotides: TGTGCCAGTAGGGATTCGGATCAGCCCCAGCATTTT. The whole variable domain, filled in from reference TRBV19 and TRBJ1-5, reads DGGITQSPKYLFRKEGQNVTLSCEQNLNHDAMYWYRQDPGQGLRLIYYSQIVNDFQKGDIAEGYSVSREKKESFPLTVTSAQKNPTAFYLCASRDSDQPQHFGDGTRLSIL.

CDR3 DNA sequence: TGTGCCAGTAGTAAAGTGACCAGCACTGAAGCTTTCTTT. This gives the protein CASSKVTSTEAFF. The rearrangement joins TRBV19 to TRBJ1-1; D is unresolved. The CDR3 extends over 13 amino acids. V dropped 4 bases and J dropped 4 bases, with 10 bases sitting between them. The germline CDR1 and CDR2 sequences are LNHDA and SQIVND (reference sequence). Full variable domain (outside the CDR3, taken from reference TRBV19 and TRBJ1-1): DGGITQSPKYLFRKEGQNVTLSCEQNLNHDAMYWYRQDPGQGLRLIYYSQIVNDFQKGDIAEGYSVSREKKESFPLTVTSAQKNPTAFYLCASSKVTSTEAFFGQGTRLTVV.

The chain carries TRBV19 and TRBJ2-3; 7 bases are shared with TRBD1. The CDR3 has 15 amino acids. V shed 5 bases, J shed 4 bases, and the junction held 9 bases outside the gene matches. Germline V gene sequence: CDR1 LNHDA, CDR2 SQIVND (reference sequence). The CDR3 DNA follows: TGTGCCAGTAGTGCCAGACAGGGAAGAGCAGATACGCAGTATTTT. It yields the protein CASSARQGRADTQYF.

V and J are TRBV6-6 and TRBJ1-1; D not resolved. In germline, CDR1 is MNHNY, CDR2 SVGAGI (reference sequence). Trimming removed 6 bases at V and 5 bases at J, with 10 bases between. CDR3 size: 12 residues. The CDR3 region is CASRVSGTEAFF. CDR3 nucleotides: TGTGCCAGCAGGGTGAGTGGTACTGAAGCTTTCTTT.